This entry is about one TCR beta chain. Its target is not known. The sample belongs to a study of CD8 T cells in Susac syndrome. At the level of the study: Sequenced Susac syndrome patients included over 5 with active disease and under ten who were in remission. Each patient with Susac syndrome, at the time of blood draw, was therapy-naive, on corticosteroids, or on intravenous immunoglobulin alone. The study, taken as a whole, reports: Susac syndrome CD8+ repertoires were clonally expanded, most strongly in CD8+ TEMRA cells.

TEMRA cells were enriched by FACS, and CD4+ and CD8+ T cells were negatively isolated. The CDR3 has 14 residues. CDR1 PRHDT and CDR2 FYEKMQ come from the germline V gene (reference sequence). Trimming shortened V by 5 bases and J by 5 bases, and 16 bases separated the two germline ends. An input of about 0.45 to 1 ug of RNA was subjected to reverse transcription using random hexamers. TCRdb re-analysed the immunoSEQ multiplex PCR reads in MiXCR, keeping a single row per CDR3 protein. The sample has roughly 130,000 distinct CDR3 sequences, 85% to 95% seen once. The sequence came from a human donor with Susac syndrome. This sequence joins TRBV13 and TRBJ2-7, with TRBD2 as a possible D gene (5 bases). The source material was CD8+ T cells from PBMCs. CDR3 region: CASSGRTGNHEQYF. As DNA, the CDR3 is TGTGCCAGCAGCGGAAGGACGGGGAACCACGAGCAGTACTTC.